These T cell receptor beta chains were read from a single sample in a study of T cells in Graves' hyperthyroidism and ophthalmopathy. TCRdb redid the calling of the multiplex PCR reads with MiXCR, one entry per CDR3 protein. Among 250,000 to 300,000 distinct CDR3 sequences listed, roughly a fifth were seen once. Input material: blood. All receptors derive from a man aged 45-65 years with Graves' ophthalmopathy. Both conserved end residues are part of each CDR3. The D gene is left open where the match is weak. Part of the rows lack a size; the others show once, few, many or a class for expanded clones.

many | TRBJ2-7 | TRBD2 | TRBV11-2 | TGTGCCAGCAGCCGCAGAGCGGGAGGGTCCCAAACCTACGAGCAGTACTTC | CASSRRAGGSQTYEQYF
NA | TRBJ2-3 | NA | TRBV5-1 | TGCGCCAGCAGCTTGGCCTCTCAGGCAGATACGCAGTATTTT | CASSLASQADTQYF
few | TRBJ2-3 | NA | TRBV15 | TGTGCCACCAGCAGAGATCGGGATACGCAGTATTTT | CATSRDRDTQYF
few | TRBJ2-4 | TRBD1 | TRBV20-1 | TGCAGATTAGGGACAGGGAACATTCAGTACTTC | CRLGTGNIQYF
few | TRBJ2-2 | TRBD2 | TRBV10-3 | TGTGCCACCGGGACTAGCGTTTCGAACACCGGGGAGCTGTTTTTT | CATGTSVSNTGELFF
many | TRBJ2-7 | TRBD2 | TRBV20-1 | TGCAGTGCTACCCACCCGGGACTAGCGGGGAGCTACGAGCAGTACTTC | CSATHPGLAGSYEQYF
NA | TRBJ2-1 | TRBD2 | TRBV3-1 | TGTGCCAGCAGCCCCCCCGGACTAGCGGGAGTGACGAATGAGCAGTTCTTC | CASSPPGLAGVTNEQFF
many | TRBJ1-1 | NA | TRBV12-3/TRBV12-4 | TGTGCCAGCAGTTTCGCGGTGAACACTGAAGCTTTCTTT | CASSFAVNTEAFF
few | TRBJ2-2 | NA | TRBV7-2 | TGTGCCAGCAGCCCAGACCCCGCGAACACCGGGGAGCTGTTTTTT | CASSPDPANTGELFF
few | TRBJ1-5 | NA | TRBV27 | TGTGCCAGCAGTACCGATCAGAATCAGCCCCAGCATTTT | CASSTDQNQPQHF
NA | TRBJ2-5 | NA | TRBV5-1 | TGCGCCAGCAGCTTGTTGATTGTAGGGTGGGAGACCCAGTACTTC | CASSLLIVGWETQYF
NA | TRBJ1-5 | NA | TRBV18 | TGTGCCAGCTCACCACAGGCAGACCCAAGACAACAGCCCCAGCATTTT | CASSPQADPRQQPQHF
many | TRBJ2-7 | TRBD1 | TRBV11-2 | TGTGCCAGCAGCTGGGGCGCACAGGGGAGTGTCGAGCAGTACTTC | CASSWGAQGSVEQYF
few | TRBJ2-7 | NA | TRBV30 | TGTGCCTGGAGTGTACGAGAGGTGCAGTACTTC | CAWSVREVQYF
many | TRBJ1-1 | TRBD1 | TRBV2 | TGTGCCAGCAGCGGACAGGCGAACACTGAAGCTTTCTTT | CASSGQANTEAFF
NA | TRBJ2-7 | NA | TRBV7-2 | TGTGCCAGCAGTCAAAGTGGGGGTTCCTACGAGCAGTACTTC | CASSQSGGSYEQYF
many | TRBJ1-5 | TRBD1 | TRBV6-1 | TGTGCCAGCTCTAAACAGGGGGCCGGCAATCAGCCCCAGCATTTT | CASSKQGAGNQPQHF
NA | TRBJ1-4 | TRBD1 | TRBV28 | TGTGCCAGCAGTCCCCTAACAGGGGTGGTTGAAAAACTGTTTTTT | CASSPLTGVVEKLFF
many | TRBJ2-7 | NA | TRBV24-1 | TGTGCCTCTGATTCGCGCGAGCAGTACTTC | CASDSREQYF
few | TRBJ2-1 | TRBD2 | TRBV7-8 | TGTGCCAGCAGCTTCTGGACTAGCGGGAGGGCATCTCACGATGAGCAGTTCTTC | CASSFWTSGRASHDEQFF
many | TRBJ1-1 | NA | TRBV11-2 | TGTGCCAGCAGCCCGCGGGCTTACACTGAAGCTTTCTTT | CASSPRAYTEAFF
NA | TRBJ2-3 | TRBD2 | TRBV24-1 | TGTGCCACCAGTGATGCTAGCGGGAGAACAGATACGCAGTATTTT | CATSDASGRTDTQYF
many | TRBJ2-7 | NA | TRBV6-2/TRBV6-3 | TGTGCCAGCAGTTACTCGGTGCGGTACGAGCAGTACTTC | CASSYSVRYEQYF
many | TRBJ2-1 | TRBD2 | TRBV5-1 | TGCGCCAGCAGTCGAGAGCGGGAGAGGGATGAGCAGTTCTTC | CASSRERERDEQFF
NA | TRBJ2-2 | NA | TRBV28 | TGTGCCAGCAGTTTATTGTGGGAGAGGACCGGGGAGCTGTTTTTT | CASSLLWERTGELFF
many | TRBJ1-2 | TRBD1 | TRBV27 | TGTGCCAGCAGTTTCCTGACAGGGGTAGTGTCGGGCTACACCTTC | CASSFLTGVVSGYTF
NA | TRBJ2-3 | NA | TRBV19 | TGTGCCAGTAGTACGCGCACAGATACGCAGTATTTT | CASSTRTDTQYF
few | TRBJ2-1 | TRBD1 | TRBV29-1 | TGCAGCGCTAGGACAGGGTACCACAATGAGCAGTTCTTC | CSARTGYHNEQFF
few | TRBJ2-1 | NA | TRBV29-1 | TGCAGCGTTGAGGCAGGGCGTCCTCACAATGAGCAGTTCTTC | CSVEAGRPHNEQFF
few | TRBJ2-3 | NA | TRBV6-2/TRBV6-3 | TGTGCCAGCAACCCCGAGGGGCGCACAAACACAGATACGCAGTATTTT | CASNPEGRTNTDTQYF
many | TRBJ2-7 | NA | TRBV11-2 | TGTGCCAGCAGCTTTGAGCTGGGCTACGAGCAGTACTTC | CASSFELGYEQYF
NA | TRBJ1-5 | TRBD1 | TRBV20-1 | TGCAGTGCTAGAGATTGGAGACAGGGGGAGGATCAGCCCCAGCATTTT | CSARDWRQGEDQPQHF
few | TRBJ2-7 | NA | TRBV7-9 | TGTGCCAGCACCGAAGGACCAGGGGACTCCTACGAGCAGTACTTC | CASTEGPGDSYEQYF
NA | TRBJ1-2 | NA | TRBV27 | TGTGCCAGCAGTTACAGCCGGGACACCATTAATGGCTACACCTTC | CASSYSRDTINGYTF
few | TRBJ1-2 | NA | TRBV20-1 | TGCAGTGCTAGCCCCGCCGGGGGCTATGGCTACACCTTC | CSASPAGGYGYTF
many | TRBJ1-2 | TRBD1 | TRBV9 | TGTGCCAGCAGCGGAGCGGCAGGGGGAGGAGGCTACACCTTC | CASSGAAGGGGYTF
many | TRBJ2-7 | TRBD1 | TRBV20-1 | TGCAGTGCTACCCCCGGGACAGCATCCTACGAGCAGTACTTC | CSATPGTASYEQYF
few | TRBJ2-5 | NA | TRBV7-6 | TGTGCCAGCAGCTTGGGCAGGGCCCTACAAGAGACCCAGTACTTC | CASSLGRALQETQYF
NA | TRBJ2-1 | TRBD2 | TRBV5-1 | TGCGCCAGCAGCTATCGTCTAGCGGGAGATGAGCAGTTCTTC | CASSYRLAGDEQFF
few | TRBJ1-2 | NA | TRBV10-3 | TGTGCCATCAGTGGACAGCGAGGCTACACCTTC | CAISGQRGYTF
many | TRBJ2-7 | NA | TRBV5-1 | TGCGCCAGCAGCTTGTCCGGGGAAGCCTACGAGCAGTACTTC | CASSLSGEAYEQYF
few | TRBJ2-7 | TRBD1 | TRBV7-8 | TGTGCCAGCAGCCTCACCCGGACAGGGGGCGTTCCCGAGCAGTACTTC | CASSLTRTGGVPEQYF
NA | TRBJ2-5 | NA | TRBV6-1 | TGTGCCAGCAGTAACCGCGCCAGACAAGAGACCCAGTACTTC | CASSNRARQETQYF
few | TRBJ1-1 | TRBD1 | TRBV6-1 | TGTGCCAGCAGGGCGGACAGGGGACTCAGCACTGAAGCTTTCTTT | CASRADRGLSTEAFF
many | TRBJ2-5 | NA | TRBV7-8 | TGTGCCAGCAGCTTATTCACTTCAATAGCGGATCAAGAGACCCAGTACTTC | CASSLFTSIADQETQYF
few | TRBJ2-3 | TRBD1 | TRBV7-2 | TGTGCCAGCAGCTTAGCGGGGACAGGGGGCATAGCAGATACGCAGTATTTT | CASSLAGTGGIADTQYF
many | TRBJ2-3 | NA | TRBV7-8 | TGTGCCAGCACTCCAAGGATTACGGGGAGCACAGATACGCAGTATTTT | CASTPRITGSTDTQYF
few | TRBJ2-1 | TRBD2 | TRBV6-1 | TGTGCCAGCAGAACCGGGCTAGCGGGGGAGCAGTTCTTC | CASRTGLAGEQFF
NA | TRBJ2-3 | NA | TRBV10-3 | TGTGCCATCAGTGAGTCCGGGGGTCGGACAGATACGCAGTATTTT | CAISESGGRTDTQYF
few | TRBJ2-1 | NA | TRBV6-4 | TGTGCCAGCAGTGACTCGAATCGGGGTGAGCAGTTCTTC | CASSDSNRGEQFF
many | TRBJ1-1 | TRBD1 | TRBV2 | TGTGCCAGCTTGGGACAGGGGACAGTCGCGGGCACTGAAGCTTTCTTT | CASLGQGTVAGTEAFF
few | TRBJ2-7 | NA | TRBV7-9 | TGTGCCAGCAGCTCCGTCCCGGGACATCTTCGCTCCTACGAGCAGTACTTC | CASSSVPGHLRSYEQYF
few | TRBJ2-7 | NA | TRBV2 | TGTGCCAGCAGTGGCGGACAGTCCTACGAGCAGTACTTC | CASSGGQSYEQYF
few | TRBJ1-5 | NA | TRBV20-1 | TGCAGTGCGACGGGCAGGCGAAATCAGCCCCAGCATTTT | CSATGRRNQPQHF
NA | TRBJ1-2 | NA | TRBV7-9 | TGTGCCAGCAGCAACCCCGGGGTAGACTATGGCTACACCTTC | CASSNPGVDYGYTF
many | TRBJ1-5 | NA | TRBV28 | TGTGCCAGCAGTCCCCCGCAGGGTAGGGGCCAAAATCAGCCCCAGCATTTT | CASSPPQGRGQNQPQHF
many | TRBJ2-1 | TRBD1 | TRBV12-3/TRBV12-4 | TGTGCCAGCATGACAGGGGGCTCAAGGGATGAGCAGTTCTTC | CASMTGGSRDEQFF